These 24 T cell receptor beta chains were sequenced from one sample in a study of shared clonotypes between healthy human individuals. Only in-frame clones appear in the TCRdb table, and some are missing; sequencing was by immunoSEQ multiplex PCR. The sample comprises over 2 million clones, roughly 92% of which are singletons, and more than 0.35% rests with the top ten. Sequenced: naive CD4+ T cells from PBMCs. Subset denoted: CD45RA+ positively selected. The receptors were sampled from a man younger than 35 in good health. Some clones in this sample may be carry-over from other donors' samples.

This chain joins TRBV7-9 and TRBJ1-5; D call uncertain. Germline loops: CDR1 SEHNR, CDR2 FQNEAQ (reference sequence). This CDR3 is 16 amino acids long. V was clipped by 5 bases and J by 4 bases, with 18 bases between them. The CDR3 DNA follows: TGTGCCAGCAGCCCCTCGGGCGGGGTCCGGAATCAGCCCCAGCATTTT. Translation: CASSPSGGVRNQPQHF.

The chain recombines TRBV28 with TRBJ2-7; tentatively, D is TRBD2 (5 bases). This CDR3 spans 13 amino acids. Trimming took 10 bases from V and 0 from J, leaving 13 bases between them. The germline gives CDR1 MDHEN, CDR2 SYDVKM. The CDR3 DNA sequence: TGTGCCACCCTAGCCGGTCCCTCCTACGAGCAGTACTTC. Translation gives CATLAGPSYEQYF.

The chain is built from TRBV5-4 and TRBJ2-2; 8 bases line up with TRBD1. This CDR3 is built from 14 residues. Per the germline V gene, CDR1 is SGHNT and CDR2 is YYREEE (reference sequence). Trimming took 0 bases from V and 7 from J; bases not matched to a gene: 2. The CDR3, as DNA: TGTGCCAGCAGCTTGGGACAGGGGAACGGGGAGCTGTTTTTT. Its protein is CASSLGQGNGELFF.

The chain uses TRBV7-2 and TRBJ2-2; TRBD2 aligns across 8 bases. Germline CDR1 is SGHTA and CDR2 is FQGNSA. After removal of 3 bases from V and 7 bases from J, the junction contained 7 bases not matched to a gene. The CDR3 sequence is 15 residues long. CDR3 protein: CASSLFAGGIGELFF. The CDR3 region has the DNA TGTGCCAGCAGCTTGTTCGCGGGAGGAATCGGGGAGCTGTTTTTT.

The CDR3 loop is CASSFRRGEFYGGKDYNEQFF. CDR3 bases: TGTGCCAGCAGCTTTAGGAGGGGGGAGTTTTATGGCGGCAAAGACTACAATGAGCAGTTCTTC. J is TRBJ2-1 and V is TRBV7-6; D may be TRBD1 or TRBD2 (6 bases each). The V gene lost 3 bases and the J gene lost 3 bases, with 30 bases spanning the gap. Germline V lookup: CDR1 SGHVS, CDR2 FNYEAQ. There are 21 residues in the CDR3.

In the case of this clone: Different DNA sequences within this sample yield the same CDR3. The CDR3 DNA sequence: TGCGCCAGCAGCAGCTCTCCCCAAGAGACCCAGTACTTC. Its protein product is CASSSSPQETQYF. The chain has TRBV5-1 and TRBJ2-5, with unresolved D. The CDR3 sequence is 13 residues long. CDR1 is SGHRS, CDR2 YFSETQ, per germline. V lost 4 bases and J lost 1, with 8 bases in between.

The rearrangement joins TRBV9 to TRBJ1-2; TRBD1 matches at 7 bases. Germline V gene data show CDR1 as SGDLS and CDR2 as YYNGEE. V shed 3 bases and J 4 bases; nucleotides not matched to a gene: 3. CDR3 length: 13 amino acids. In nucleotides, the CDR3 is TGTGCCAGCAGCGACAGGGGTGGCTATGGCTACACCTTC. This translates into CASSDRGGYGYTF.

This chain links TRBV7-9 with TRBJ1-6; D is perhaps TRBD1 (6 bases). The V and J ends lost 2 bases and 15 bases respectively, with 20 bases between them. This CDR3 is 15 amino acids long. The germline V gene encodes CDR1 SEHNR and CDR2 FQNEAQ (reference sequence). This CDR3 is CASSLLGQGPDLLHF. CDR3 bases: TGTGCCAGCAGCTTATTAGGTCAGGGGCCCGACCTCCTCCACTTT.

The genes are TRBV2 and TRBJ2-1, with 7 bases identical to TRBD1. Germline lookup yields CDR1 SNHLY and CDR2 FYNNEI. After removal of 5 bases from V and 6 bases from J, the junction contained 7 bases not matched to a gene. The CDR3 loop spans 14 amino acids. This CDR3 is CASSPQGQRNEQFF. The DNA of the CDR3 is TGTGCCAGCAGTCCACAGGGACAGCGCAATGAGCAGTTCTTC.

The chain combines TRBV2 with TRBJ2-2; maybe TRBD2 (6 bases). The CDR3 loop spans 14 amino acids. Trimming left V 8 bases short and J 5 bases short, with 15 bases between. Germline loops: CDR1 SNHLY, CDR2 FYNNEI. The chain's CDR3 is CASCPGLRTGELFF. The CDR3 nucleotides are TGTGCCAGCTGTCCGGGACTGCGGACCGGGGAGCTGTTTTTT.

The gene calls are TRBV29-1 and TRBJ1-1; D is ambiguous. The V gene's germline CDR1 is SQVTM and CDR2 ANQGSEA. CDR3 size: 14 residues. Trimming took 1 base from V and 4 from J, leaving 13 bases between them. The CDR3 reads CSVEGPREGTEAFF. DNA for the CDR3: TGCAGCGTTGAAGGCCCCCGGGAAGGCACTGAAGCTTTCTTT.

This rearrangement joins TRBV5-8 to TRBJ2-7, with unresolved D. V was clipped by 1 base and J by 0 bases, with 14 bases between them. Per the germline V gene, CDR1 is SGHTS and CDR2 is YDEGEE. The CDR3 length is 16 residues. As DNA, the CDR3 is TGTGCCAGCAGCTTGATTCGACCGGTAAGCTCCTACGAGCAGTACTTC. Translating it yields CASSLIRPVSSYEQYF.

As to this clone: The same CDR3 arises from other DNA sequences in this sample as well. CDR3 loop: CASSLEGPGEKLFF. In DNA form, the CDR3 reads TGCGCCAGCAGCTTGGAGGGACCAGGAGAAAAACTGTTTTTT. This chain joins TRBV5-1 and TRBJ1-4, with D possibly being TRBD1 (5 bases). V was pared by 0 bases and J by 8 bases, with 11 bases between. The germline V gene encodes CDR1 SGHRS and CDR2 YFSETQ. The CDR3 runs 14 residues.

This chain connects TRBV5-1 to TRBJ1-1; possibly TRBD1 for D (5 bases). V was pared by 1 base and J by 11 bases, with 21 bases between. The CDR3 sequence is 15 residues long. The germline V gene has CDR1 SGHRS and CDR2 YFSETQ. CDR3 protein: CASSLTGGIQVSAFF. The CDR3 DNA reads as TGCGCCAGCAGCTTGACTGGTGGAATACAGGTTTCGGCTTTCTTT.

The chain links TRBV28 to TRBJ2-3, with a possible D match to TRBD1 (6 bases). The CDR3 length is 15 residues. Germline V gene sequence: CDR1 MDHEN, CDR2 SYDVKM. V was cut by 6 bases and J by 3 bases, with 16 bases left in between. The CDR3 spells CASRNRDTRTDTQYF. As DNA, the CDR3 is TGTGCCAGCAGGAACCGGGACACGCGTACAGATACGCAGTATTTT.

The rearrangement links TRBV9 to TRBJ1-2; D is uncertain. The CDR3 has 15 residues. Germline CDR1 is SGDLS and CDR2 is YYNGEE. V lost 4 bases, J lost 5 bases, and 18 bases lay in between. The CDR3 loop reads CASSLNSRDRYGYTF. In DNA form, the CDR3 reads TGTGCCAGCAGCCTCAACTCCCGGGATCGGTATGGCTACACCTTC.

V usage is TRBV29-1 and J usage is TRBJ2-3; 8 bases map to TRBD1. V lost 7 bases and J lost 3; bases outside the gene matches: 12. This CDR3 comprises 15 residues. CDR1 SQVTM and CDR2 ANQGSEA come from the germline V gene. CDR3 sequence reads: CSASQRTGQTDTQYF. CDR3 coding DNA: TGCAGCGCTTCGCAGCGGACAGGGCAAACAGATACGCAGTATTTT.

The rearrangement joins TRBV5-1 to TRBJ2-5, with 8 bases identical to TRBD1. CDR1 and CDR2 (germline): SGHRS, YFSETQ. The V and J ends lost 4 bases and 5 bases, in that order; junction bases with no gene match: 4. The CDR3 loop spans 13 amino acids. The CDR3 reads CASSQQGEETQYF. The CDR3 DNA follows: TGCGCCAGCAGCCAACAGGGGGAGGAGACCCAGTACTTC. The whole variable domain, filled in from reference TRBV5-1 and TRBJ2-5, reads KAGVTQTPRYLIKTRGQQVTLSCSPISGHRSVSWYQQTPGQGLQFLFEYFSETQRNKGNFPGRFSGRQFSNSRSEMNVSTLELGDSALYLCASSQQGEETQYFGPGTRLLVL.

This clone was observed a single time. This chain uses TRBV7-9 with TRBJ1-6, with TRBD1 matching 10 bases. V was pared by 3 bases and J by 4 bases, with 6 bases of the junction left unmatched. CDR3 length equals 17 residues. Looked up from germline, CDR1 is SEHNR and CDR2 is FQNEAQ (reference sequence). In nucleotides, the CDR3 is TGTGCCAGCAGCTTCGTCCCGGGACAGGGGTATAATTCACCCCTCCACTTT. Amino acid sequence: CASSFVPGQGYNSPLHF.

The rearrangement links TRBV7-3 to TRBJ2-3; TRBD2 aligns across 9 bases. With 1 base clipped from V and 6 bases from J, the junction kept 11 bases outside the gene matches. Germline loops: CDR1 SGHTA, CDR2 FQGTGA. This CDR3 is 17 amino acids long. In DNA form, the CDR3 reads TGTGCCAGCAGCTTAATCGGCGGGAGGGCCTTTGGGGATACGCAGTATTTT. Protein sequence: CASSLIGGRAFGDTQYF.

CDR3 nucleotides: TGTGCCAGCAGTTCGCTCTCCAGGGGGCTAATAGAGACCCAGTACTTC. This sequence encodes CASSSLSRGLIETQYF. This chain links TRBV27 with TRBJ2-5, with TRBD1 identical over 8 bases. The CDR3 has 16 residues. CDR1 and CDR2 (germline): MNHEY, SMNVEV (reference sequence). V trimming: 4 bases; J trimming: 4 bases; junction bases outside the gene matches: 11.

Turning to this clone: In the same sample, other DNA sequences code for this CDR3. The chain combines TRBV20-1 with TRBJ2-5; no firm D call. In germline, CDR1 is DFQATT, CDR2 SNEGSKA (reference sequence). The length of the CDR3 is 11 residues. The germline V and J ends were trimmed by 5 bases and 5 bases, with 9 bases remaining between them. CDR3 sequence reads: CSAPTRETQYF. CDR3 in DNA: TGCAGTGCTCCAACGAGGGAGACCCAGTACTTC.

The chain has TRBV4-1 and TRBJ2-5; D is unclear. V lost 4 bases and J 1 base, leaving 4 bases between the germline ends. CDR3 length equals 12 residues. CDR1 is MGHRA, CDR2 YSYEKL, per germline. The CDR3 DNA follows: TGCGCCAGCAGCCCCCCCCAAGAGACCCAGTACTTC. Translation: CASSPPQETQYF.

The CDR3 protein is CASSSPLAGAYNEQFF. CDR3 in DNA: TGTGCCAGCAGTTCTCCTCTAGCGGGGGCGTACAATGAGCAGTTCTTC. V usage is TRBV28 and J usage is TRBJ2-1, with TRBD2 identical over 10 bases. The CDR3 has 16 amino acids. J gave up 4 bases and V 4 bases, and 7 bases lay outside the gene matches. Germline V gene sequence: CDR1 MDHEN, CDR2 SYDVKM.